These 30 T cell receptor beta chains share one sample of origin, sequenced in a study of vaccination and CD4 T cells after COVID-19. These receptors have no known antigen. Cultured CD4+ T-cell DNA underwent Oncomine TCR Beta short-read sequencing. TCRdb itself ran the PCR reads through MiXCR, one entry per CDR3 protein. The table has 10,000 to 15,000 distinct CDR3 sequences, about three fifths seen once. Regarding treatment: approximately nine-day PBMC culture with coronavirus spike peptide pools or control peptides (ViraFEST assay). Sequencing used CD4+ T cells from blood, cultured in vitro. Source of these receptors: a human donor who had recovered from COVID-19.

This clonotype was recorded a few times. V is TRBV7-2 and J is TRBJ1-2, with a weak D call TRBD1 (6 bases). The CDR3 loop spans 14 amino acids. Germline-derived CDR1 and CDR2 are SGHTA and FQGNSA. Between the trimmed V and J ends, which lost 5 bases and 8 bases, there was a span of 18 bases. The CDR3 DNA is TGTGCCAGCAGCCTATCCCCTAATCAGGGGGGCTACACCTTC. This gives the protein CASSLSPNQGGYTF.

The chain links TRBV20-1 to TRBJ2-4; TRBD2 agrees at 11 bases. The CDR3 contains 14 residues. Germline V gene data show CDR1 as DFQATT and CDR2 as SNEGSKA (reference sequence). The V segment lost 6 bases and the J segment 7 bases; nucleotides outside the gene matches: 8. Written as DNA, the CDR3 is TGCAGTGCCATTAGCGGGAGGGGGGGGAACATTCAGTACTTC. Translation: CSAISGRGGNIQYF.

The chain is built from TRBV9 and TRBJ1-1; 8 bases match TRBD1. The V segment lost 0 bases and the J segment 4 bases; nucleotides outside the gene matches: 5. This CDR3 has 15 residues. The germline CDR1 and CDR2 sequences are SGDLS and YYNGEE. CDR3 in amino acids: CASSVGQGAFTEAFF. In DNA form, the CDR3 reads TGTGCCAGCAGCGTAGGGCAGGGGGCCTTCACTGAAGCTTTCTTT.

The sample holds one count of this clonotype. The chain links TRBV20-1 to TRBJ2-7; D may match TRBD1 or TRBD2 (5 bases each). The V and J ends lost 3 bases and 8 bases respectively, with 17 bases between them. Germline values: CDR1 DFQATT, CDR2 SNEGSKA (reference sequence). The length of the CDR3 is 13 residues. Here the CDR3 reads CSARGTGYTKQYF. In nucleotides, the CDR3 is TGCAGTGCTAGGGGGACGGGATATACGAAGCAGTACTTC.

This clonotype appeared once. The rearrangement joins TRBV6-1 to TRBJ1-5; 10 bases agree with TRBD1. Germline V CDR1 and CDR2: MNHNS, SASEGT. V gave up 8 bases and J gave up 1 base; unmatched junction bases: 14. This CDR3 is built from 18 residues. CDR3 in amino acids: CASGPMPGQGSSNQPQHF. In DNA, the CDR3 is TGTGCCAGCGGCCCTATGCCGGGACAGGGGTCGAGCAATCAGCCCCAGCATTTT.

This clonotype was found a few times. The DNA of the CDR3 is TGTGCCAGCAGTTCCCGGACTAGCGGCTCCTACGAGCAGTACTTC. Its translation: CASSSRTSGSYEQYF. V is TRBV12-3 or TRBV12-4 and J is TRBJ2-7; 10 nucleotides line up with TRBD2. Germline trimming cut 4 bases from V and 0 bases from J; bases unmatched to any gene: 3. The CDR3 length is 15 residues.

This sequence joins TRBV6-1 and TRBJ2-5; 8 bases align to TRBD2. The CDR3 spans 14 residues. Trimming at V came to 5 bases and at J to 4 bases, leaving 6 bases not matched to a gene. Germline V lookup: CDR1 MNHNS, CDR2 SASEGT. The CDR3, as DNA: TGTGCCAGCAGTCCGGGAGGGCCAACAGAGACCCAGTACTTC. This translates into CASSPGGPTETQYF.

Notes on this clonotype: The junction does not match germline at one end; this may be a read error. The chain is built from TRBV11-2 and TRBJ2-5; 14 bases are a match to TRBD2. The CDR3 is 18 residues long. Germline CDR1 SGHAT, CDR2 FQNNGV. This CDR3 reads CANSSRRTSGRTRGTQYF. CDR3 nucleotides: TGTGCCAACAGCTCCAGAAGGACTAGCGGGAGGACCCGGGGGACCCAGTACTTC. Supplemented by reference TRBV11-2 and TRBJ2-5, the full variable domain reads EAGVAQSPRYKIIEKRQSVAFWCNPISGHATLYWYQQILGQGPKLLIQFQNNGVVDDSQLPKDRFSAERLKGVDSTLKIQPAKLEDSAVYLCANSSRRTSGRTRGTQYFGPGTRLLVL.

This chain links TRBV28 with TRBJ2-7; 8 bases line up with TRBD1. After removal of 7 bases from V and 5 bases from J, the junction contained 19 bases not matched to a gene. The CDR3 covers 17 residues. Germline V CDR1 and CDR2: MDHEN, SYDVKM. The CDR3 nucleotides read TGTGCCAGCACCAGTCCCGGGACAGGACGGGTCGGAAACGAGCAGTACTTC. Amino acid sequence: CASTSPGTGRVGNEQYF.

The J gene is TRBJ1-4, the V gene TRBV20-1; D perhaps matches TRBD1 (5 bases). The CDR3 runs to 13 residues. Per germline, CDR1 DFQATT and CDR2 SNEGSKA (reference sequence). The germline V and J ends were trimmed by 3 bases and 8 bases, with 13 bases remaining between them. The CDR3 bases are TGCAGTGCTAGGGCCAGGGTTAACGAAAAACTGTTTTTT. Translated, it gives CSARARVNEKLFF.

The rearrangement links TRBV7-2 to TRBJ1-5; 8 positions match TRBD1. The CDR3 is made up of 15 amino acids. Losses at the gene ends were 5 bases for V and 3 bases for J; bases not matched to a gene: 6. Germline V lookup: CDR1 SGHTA, CDR2 FQGNSA. CDR3 DNA sequence: TGTGCCAGCAGCCCGCAGGGGGCCGACAATCAGCCCCAGCATTTT. The encoded protein is CASSPQGADNQPQHF.

V usage is TRBV9 and J usage is TRBJ1-1; D remains unclear. The CDR3 covers 14 residues. Per germline, CDR1 SGDLS and CDR2 YYNGEE. Deletions cut 0 bases from V and 1 base from J, with 7 bases between. The CDR3 bases are TGTGCCAGCAGCGTAGGGGAAGAGAACACTGAAGCTTTCTTT. This encodes CASSVGEENTEAFF.

The V call is TRBV12-3 or TRBV12-4, the J call TRBJ2-3, with D uncertain. V dropped 6 bases and J dropped 3 bases, with 10 bases sitting between them. The CDR3 is made up of 13 amino acids. CDR3 sequence (DNA): TGTGCCAGCAGCCTGAGTGGAACAGATACGCAGTATTTT. This encodes CASSLSGTDTQYF.

The rearrangement uses TRBV20-1 and TRBJ2-3; D gene unclear. Trimming left V 5 bases short and J 3 bases short, with 15 bases between. CDR1 is DFQATT and CDR2 is SNEGSKA in the germline V gene (reference sequence). The CDR3 contains 14 residues. DNA for the CDR3: TGCAGTGCTCAAAAGGCCATGGGTACAGATACGCAGTATTTT. It specifies CSAQKAMGTDTQYF.

The rearrangement uses TRBV5-1 and TRBJ1-5, with D perhaps matching TRBD1 (5 bases). The length of the CDR3 is 13 residues. The germline V gene encodes CDR1 SGHRS and CDR2 YFSETQ. V shed 4 bases and J shed 5 bases, with 10 bases lying between them. The CDR3 DNA reads TGCGCCAGCAGCGGCGGGGGTGATCAGCCCCAGCATTTT. It is translated as CASSGGGDQPQHF.

This clonotype was counted between two and nine times. V and J are TRBV19 and TRBJ1-2; TRBD1 might be the D (5 bases). The germline V gene has CDR1 LNHDA and CDR2 SQIVND (reference sequence). The CDR3 covers 16 residues. Trimming left V 0 bases short and J 7 bases short, with 18 bases between. The CDR3 nucleotides are TGTGCCAGTAGTATAGATCGGGGAGCCGGGGCACGTGGCTACACCTTC. This gives the protein CASSIDRGAGARGYTF.

V usage is TRBV20-1 and J usage is TRBJ2-7; 9 nucleotides line up with TRBD2. The V gene's germline CDR1 is DFQATT and CDR2 SNEGSKA (reference sequence). CDR3 length equals 14 residues. The ends lost 6 bases at V and 4 bases at J; junction bases unmatched: 10. In DNA form, the CDR3 reads TGCAGTGCGATTAGCGGGAGAGGTCCATACGAGCAGTACTTC. It specifies CSAISGRGPYEQYF.

This clonotype appeared a few times. The CDR3 region is CASSLDSYQPQHF. The CDR3 region has the DNA TGTGCCAGCAGCTTAGACAGTTATCAGCCCCAGCATTTT. V gene TRBV7-8 combines with J gene TRBJ1-5; no reliable D call. The ends were cut back, 1 base at V and 5 bases at J, with 6 bases in the middle. CDR3 length: 13 residues. CDR1 is SGHVS and CDR2 is FQNEAQ in the germline V gene.

This chain connects TRBV19 to TRBJ2-3; TRBD1 matches at 10 bases. Germline V gene data show CDR1 as LNHDA and CDR2 as SQIVND (reference sequence). With 3 bases clipped from V and 5 bases from J, the junction kept 2 bases outside the gene matches. The CDR3 is 14 amino acids. The CDR3, as DNA: TGTGCCAGTAGTATGGGACAGGGGTTAGATACGCAGTATTTT. Translation: CASSMGQGLDTQYF.

This clonotype has just one count. DNA for the CDR3: TGTGCCAGCAGTAGGGGTCGGACTAGCGGGAGGTATGAGCAGTTCTTC. Translating gives CASSRGRTSGRYEQFF. This chain connects TRBV28 to TRBJ2-1; 14 bases map to TRBD2. CDR1 is MDHEN and CDR2 is SYDVKM in the germline V gene. V lost 5 bases, J lost 8 bases, and 8 bases stayed unmatched. This CDR3 is built from 16 residues.

The chain combines TRBV28 with TRBJ2-5; 8 bases are a match to TRBD1. CDR1 is MDHEN and CDR2 is SYDVKM in the germline V gene. The CDR3 spans 19 residues. With 10 bases clipped from V and 0 bases from J, the junction kept 22 bases outside the gene matches. The CDR3 sequence is CATGGQVSSGERYQETQYF. CDR3 bases: TGTGCCACCGGGGGACAGGTCTCGTCGGGGGAGAGGTACCAAGAGACCCAGTACTTC.

The genes are TRBV24-1 and TRBJ2-3; TRBD1 agrees at 7 bases. V dropped 7 bases and J dropped 1; count of bases not matched to a gene: 7. CDR1 is KGHDR and CDR2 is SFDVKD in the germline V gene. CDR3 length equals 15 residues. The CDR3, as DNA: TGTGCCACCAGCCAAACAGGGGTCGGCACAGATACGCAGTATTTT. Translated, it gives CATSQTGVGTDTQYF.

This clonotype was observed a handful of times. The chain links TRBV28 to TRBJ1-2; tentative D call: TRBD1 (6 bases). V gave up 6 bases and J gave up 8 bases, with 19 bases separating them. The CDR3 extends over 14 amino acids. From germline, CDR1 is MDHEN and CDR2 SYDVKM. Here the CDR3 reads CASSPDARGRGYTF. Written as DNA, the CDR3 is TGTGCCAGCAGCCCAGACGCCAGGGGAAGGGGCTACACCTTC.

The rearrangement links TRBV28 to TRBJ2-3, with D unresolved. CDR3 length: 13 residues. Trimming shortened V by 6 bases and J by 0 bases, and 7 bases separated the two germline ends. Germline lookup yields CDR1 MDHEN and CDR2 SYDVKM. The CDR3: CASSTPSTDTQYF. In DNA, the CDR3 is TGTGCCAGCAGCACACCTAGCACAGATACGCAGTATTTT.

The rearrangement joins TRBV7-8 to TRBJ1-5; 11 bases are a match to TRBD1. The CDR3 is made up of 16 amino acids. Trimming at V came to 5 bases and at J to 9 bases, leaving 12 bases not matched to a gene. Germline CDR1 is SGHVS and CDR2 is FQNEAQ. In DNA, the CDR3 is TGTGCCAGCAGCACCAGGACAGGGGGCTTTCAGAGGCCCCAGCATTTT. Protein: CASSTRTGGFQRPQHF.

The V call is TRBV20-1, the J call TRBJ1-1, with 7 bases aligning to TRBD1. Germline V lookup: CDR1 DFQATT, CDR2 SNEGSKA (reference sequence). J was trimmed by 1 base and V by 5 bases; bases with no gene match: 16. The CDR3 is 17 residues long. The CDR3 is CSARGNRGTKANTEAFF. CDR3 coding DNA: TGCAGTGCTCGGGGGAACAGGGGAACTAAAGCGAACACTGAAGCTTTCTTT.

The CDR3 protein is CASSQGIGSGSSETQYF. CDR3 coding DNA: TGTGCCAGCAGCCAGGGTATAGGTAGCGGGAGTTCGGAGACCCAGTACTTC. This chain uses TRBV7-9 with TRBJ2-5; 9 nucleotides align to TRBD2. This CDR3 contains 17 residues. Trimming cost V 5 bases and J 5 bases; bases outside gene matches: 15. Germline V CDR1 and CDR2: SEHNR, FQNEAQ (reference sequence).

The chain recombines TRBV5-1 with TRBJ1-5, with D unclear. V lost 0 bases to trimming and J lost 1 base, with 2 bases between them. Germline V gene sequence: CDR1 SGHRS, CDR2 YFSETQ. The length of the CDR3 is 13 residues. The DNA for the CDR3 is TGCGCCAGCAGCTTGGGAAGCAATCAGCCCCAGCATTTT. Translation: CASSLGSNQPQHF.

The chain is built from TRBV4-1 and TRBJ2-2; possibly TRBD1 for D (5 bases). The CDR3 sequence is 16 residues long. V was cut by 7 bases and J by 3 bases, with 18 bases left in between. CDR1 and CDR2 (germline): MGHRA, YSYEKL. CDR3 bases: TGCGCCAGCAACAAGAAGCAAGGGGCACACACCGGGGAGCTGTTTTTT. It translates to CASNKKQGAHTGELFF.

This clonotype turned up a few times. CDR3 residues: CSARRPTGTDNSPLHF. The CDR3, as DNA: TGCAGTGCCCGACGTCCGACCGGGACAGATAATTCACCCCTCCACTTT. The chain is built from TRBV20-1 and TRBJ1-6; 7 positions match TRBD1. The CDR3 runs to 16 residues. The V and J ends lost 6 bases and 5 bases, in that order; junction bases with no gene match: 13. CDR1 and CDR2 from the germline V gene are DFQATT and SNEGSKA (reference sequence).